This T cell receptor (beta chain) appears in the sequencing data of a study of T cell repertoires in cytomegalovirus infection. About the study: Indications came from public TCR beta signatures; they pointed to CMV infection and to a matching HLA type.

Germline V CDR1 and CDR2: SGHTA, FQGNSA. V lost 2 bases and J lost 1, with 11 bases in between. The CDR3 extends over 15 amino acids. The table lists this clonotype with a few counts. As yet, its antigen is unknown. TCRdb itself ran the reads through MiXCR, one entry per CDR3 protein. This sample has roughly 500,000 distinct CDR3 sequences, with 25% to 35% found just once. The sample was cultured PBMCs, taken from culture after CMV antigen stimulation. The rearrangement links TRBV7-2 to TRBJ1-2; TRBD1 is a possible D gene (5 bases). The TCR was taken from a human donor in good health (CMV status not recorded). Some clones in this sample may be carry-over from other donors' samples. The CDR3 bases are TGTGCCAGCAGCTTATTACAGGCTCTTAACTATGGCTACACCTTC. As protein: CASSLLQALNYGYTF.